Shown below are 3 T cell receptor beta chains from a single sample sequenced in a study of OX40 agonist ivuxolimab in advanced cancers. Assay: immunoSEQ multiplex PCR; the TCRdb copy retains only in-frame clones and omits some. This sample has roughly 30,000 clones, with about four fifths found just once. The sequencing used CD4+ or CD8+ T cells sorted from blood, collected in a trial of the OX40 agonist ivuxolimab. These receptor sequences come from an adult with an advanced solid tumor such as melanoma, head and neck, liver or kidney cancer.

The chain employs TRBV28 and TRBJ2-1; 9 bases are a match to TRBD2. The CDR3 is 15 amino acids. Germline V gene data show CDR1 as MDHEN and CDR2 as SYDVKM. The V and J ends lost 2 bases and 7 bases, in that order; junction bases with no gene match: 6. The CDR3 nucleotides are TGTGCCAGCAGTTTAGAGGGACTAGCACGTAATGAGCAGTTCTTC. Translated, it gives CASSLEGLARNEQFF.

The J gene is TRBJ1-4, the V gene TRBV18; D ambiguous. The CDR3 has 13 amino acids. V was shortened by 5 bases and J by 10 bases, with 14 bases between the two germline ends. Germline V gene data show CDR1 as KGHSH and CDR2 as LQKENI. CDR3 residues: CASSSDAEGKLFF. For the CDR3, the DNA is TGTGCCAGCTCAAGTGATGCAGAAGGAAAACTGTTTTTT.

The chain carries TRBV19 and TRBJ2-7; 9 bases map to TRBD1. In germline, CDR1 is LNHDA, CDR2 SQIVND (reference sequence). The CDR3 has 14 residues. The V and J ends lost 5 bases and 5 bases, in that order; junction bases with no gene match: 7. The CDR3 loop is CASSGRTGENEQYF. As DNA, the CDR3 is TGTGCCAGTAGTGGCCGGACAGGGGAGAACGAGCAGTACTTC.